Below, one T cell receptor beta chain is given with its context. Its antigen is undetermined. This sample is drawn from a study of vaccination and CD4 T cells after COVID-19. The overall study: With nine mild cases and one severe, convalescent patients were SARS-CoV-2 positive by nasal swab PCR. Overlapping spike peptides from SARS-CoV-2, HCoV-NL63, HCoV-OC43 and HCoV-229E served to stimulate the cells.

Whole-study results and caveats: A comparatively limited set of convalescent patients was examined, with no early post-infection timepoints.

Treatment of the sample: approximately 9-day PBMC culture with coronavirus spike peptide pools or control peptides (ViraFEST assay). Sequencing of cultured CD4+ T cell DNA used the Oncomine TCR Beta short-read assay. TCRdb re-analysed the PCR reads in MiXCR, keeping a single row per CDR3 protein. Of roughly 12,000 distinct CDR3 sequences in the sample, less than 55% were seen once. V was cut by 9 bases and J by 2 bases, with 17 bases left in between. The CDR3 contains 14 residues. Germline values: CDR1 SGHRS, CDR2 YFSETQ. The source material was cultured CD4+ T cells from blood. The V and J genes are TRBV5-1 and TRBJ2-5; TRBD1 or TRBD2 may be the D gene (6 bases each). This receptor was obtained from a human donor with COVID-19. The CDR3 region is CATAGGRGQETQYF. The DNA for the CDR3 is TGCGCCACCGCTGGGGGGCGAGGGCAAGAGACCCAGTACTTC.